The 23 T cell receptor beta chains in this list originate from one sample, sequenced in a study of early T cells in non-severe SARS-CoV-2 infection. A single record per CDR3 protein comes from TCRdb applying MiXCR to the 5' RACE reads. The sample includes around 99,000 distinct CDR3 sequences, around 10% of them seen just once. Material: whole blood. Every receptor here comes from an adult who was a healthcare worker with PCR-confirmed SARS-CoV-2 infection or an uninfected control (not recorded which).

This clonotype has just a few counts. V usage is TRBV9 and J usage is TRBJ1-3; D gene uncertain. The CDR3 totals 13 residues. V lost 3 bases, J lost 4 bases, and 8 bases lay in between. Per the germline V gene, CDR1 is SGDLS and CDR2 is YYNGEE. In DNA form, the CDR3 reads TGTGCCAGCAGCGAGGTCCCCGGAAACACCATATATTTT. Amino acid sequence: CASSEVPGNTIYF.

The chain combines TRBV29-1 with TRBJ2-7; no firm D call. The V end was cut by 4 bases, the J end by 3 bases, with 10 bases between. The CDR3 totals 12 residues. Germline V gene sequence: CDR1 SQVTM, CDR2 ANQGSEA. DNA for the CDR3: TGCAGCGTTGCTGATGGGTTCTACGAGCAGTACTTC. This translates into CSVADGFYEQYF.

This clonotype appeared a few times. The V and J genes are TRBV30 and TRBJ2-3; D uncertain. CDR3 length: 15 amino acids. Looked up from germline, CDR1 is GTSNPN and CDR2 is SVGIG (reference sequence). V gave up 2 bases and J gave up 4 bases, with 16 bases separating them. CDR3 amino acids: CAWSMTPLIADTQYF. The CDR3 DNA reads TGTGCCTGGAGTATGACCCCCCTAATTGCAGATACGCAGTATTTT. Filled out from reference TRBV30 and TRBJ2-3, the complete variable domain reads SQTIHQWPATLVQPVGSPLSLECTVEGTSNPNLYWYRQAAGRGLQLLFYSVGIGQISSEVPQNLSASRPQDRQFILSSKKLLLSDSGFYLCAWSMTPLIADTQYFGPGTRLTVL.

This clonotype was observed many times. This sequence joins TRBV25-1 and TRBJ1-2, with D possibly being TRBD1 (6 bases). The CDR3 sequence is 14 residues long. Trimming removed 4 bases from V and 8 bases from J, with 17 bases in between. Looked up from germline, CDR1 is MGHDK and CDR2 is SYGVNS. CDR3 region: CASSGGGTGGGYTF. In DNA, the CDR3 is TGTGCCAGCAGTGGAGGGGGTACTGGGGGAGGCTACACCTTC.

This clonotype was observed many times. The chain carries TRBV15 and TRBJ2-1, with a weak D call TRBD1 (6 bases). Per the germline V gene, CDR1 is LNHNV and CDR2 is YYDKDF (reference sequence). Trimming removed 2 bases at V and 10 bases at J, with 15 bases between. This CDR3 has 14 residues. The CDR3 nucleotides read TGTGCCACCAGCAGAAATATACAGGGCAGCGAGCAGTTCTTC. It codes for CATSRNIQGSEQFF.

The chain has TRBV24-1 and TRBJ2-3; possibly TRBD1 or TRBD2 for D (5 bases each). The CDR3 runs to 15 residues. Per germline, CDR1 KGHDR and CDR2 SFDVKD. V was pared by 6 bases and J by 0 bases, with 12 bases between. The CDR3 protein is CATSRGDQSTDTQYF. DNA for the CDR3: TGTGCCACCAGTCGAGGGGACCAAAGCACAGATACGCAGTATTTT.

This clonotype came up a few times. The V gene is TRBV25-1, the J gene TRBJ1-2, with D maybe TRBD1 (5 bases). The CDR3 consists of 13 residues. Germline V gives CDR1 MGHDK, CDR2 SYGVNS. Trimming removed 3 bases from V and 9 bases from J, with 14 bases in between. Written as DNA, the CDR3 is TGTGCCAGCAGTGACCAAGTCGGACAAAGCTACACCTTC. Protein sequence: CASSDQVGQSYTF.

This clonotype showed up just a few times. The gene calls are TRBV11-3 and TRBJ2-3, with D tentatively TRBD2 (6 bases). V lost 4 bases to trimming and J lost 6 bases, with 14 bases between them. The CDR3 totals 14 residues. Germline loops: CDR1 SGHNT, CDR2 YENEEA. In DNA form, the CDR3 reads TGTGCCAGCAGCTCGGGGACTCGGGGGGATACGCAGTATTTT. Its protein product is CASSSGTRGDTQYF. Full variable domain (rest looked up from reference TRBV11-3 and TRBJ2-3): EAGVVQSPRYKIIEKKQPVAFWCNPISGHNTLYWYLQNLGQGPELLIRYENEEAVDDSQLPKDRFSAERLKGVDSTLKIQPAELGDSAVYLCASSSGTRGDTQYFGPGTRLTVL.

This sequence joins TRBV5-1 and TRBJ1-1, with no clear D. This CDR3 region has 17 residues. The germline CDR1 and CDR2 sequences are SGHRS and YFSETQ. The V end was cut by 0 bases, the J end by 1 base, with 16 bases between. The CDR3: CASSLAAGVHGNTEAFF. CDR3 in DNA: TGCGCCAGCAGCTTGGCCGCAGGAGTGCATGGGAACACTGAAGCTTTCTTT.

This clonotype was seen repeatedly, ten times or more. This rearrangement joins TRBV12-3 or TRBV12-4 to TRBJ1-5, with 12 bases identical to TRBD1. The CDR3 has 14 residues. V dropped 6 bases and J dropped 15; count of bases not matched to a gene: 12. CDR3 loop: CASSVTGTGGLPHF. The CDR3 DNA reads as TGTGCCAGCAGCGTTACCGGGACAGGGGGCCTTCCGCATTTT.

The chain is built from TRBV28 and TRBJ2-3; D is ambiguous. This CDR3 contains 15 residues. The V gene's germline CDR1 is MDHEN and CDR2 SYDVKM. Trimming shortened V by 3 bases and J by 1 base, and 11 bases separated the two germline ends. CDR3 sequence: CASSFNSVGTDTQYF. The CDR3 DNA sequence: TGTGCCAGCAGTTTCAACTCGGTGGGCACAGATACGCAGTATTTT.

The chain recombines TRBV9 with TRBJ2-7; D call uncertain. The V gene's germline CDR1 is SGDLS and CDR2 YYNGEE. The CDR3 has 14 amino acids. V shed 0 bases and J shed 2 bases, with 9 bases lying between them. CDR3 loop: CASSVGPETYEQYF. CDR3 nucleotides: TGTGCCAGCAGCGTAGGTCCAGAAACCTACGAGCAGTACTTC.

The V call is TRBV7-9, the J call TRBJ1-3; D is perhaps TRBD1 (5 bases). CDR1 is SEHNR, CDR2 FQNEAQ, per germline (reference sequence). This CDR3 is built from 15 residues. Trimming removed 10 bases from V and 0 bases from J, with 16 bases in between. For the CDR3, the DNA is TGTGCCATCTCGAGGGTTGGGGGCTCTGGAAACACCATATATTTT. This translates into CAISRVGGSGNTIYF.

Many counts were recorded for this clonotype. This chain links TRBV7-3 with TRBJ2-1; D unclear. The germline V and J ends were trimmed by 3 bases and 8 bases, with 14 bases remaining between them. Per germline, CDR1 SGHTA and CDR2 FQGTGA. This CDR3 contains 14 residues. CDR3: CASSLVPDRDEQFF. CDR3 bases: TGTGCCAGCAGCTTGGTGCCCGATCGCGATGAGCAGTTCTTC.

This clonotype was counted at least ten times. The CDR3 sequence is CASSPLGWTGGGTEAFF. CDR3 in DNA: TGTGCCAGCAGCCCTTTAGGGTGGACAGGGGGAGGAACTGAAGCTTTCTTT. The rearrangement joins TRBV7-2 to TRBJ1-1, with 10 bases matching TRBD1. J was trimmed by 5 bases and V by 5 bases; bases with no gene match: 14. The CDR3 is 17 residues long. Germline values: CDR1 SGHTA, CDR2 FQGNSA. The full variable domain, with the rest looked up from reference TRBV7-2 and TRBJ1-1, is GAGVSQSPSNKVTEKGKDVELRCDPISGHTALYWYRQSLGQGLEFLIYFQGNSAPDKSGLPSDRFSAERTGGSVSTLTIQRTQQEDSAVYLCASSPLGWTGGGTEAFFGQGTRLTVV.

This clonotype was counted many times. The rearrangement joins TRBV5-6 to TRBJ1-1, with D unclear. The CDR3 runs to 11 residues. CDR1 and CDR2 (germline): SGHDT, YYEEEE. V was pared by 2 bases and J by 8 bases, with 7 bases between. The CDR3 bases are TGTGCCAGCAGCTTTGCGGCAGAAGCTTTCTTT. Its translation is CASSFAAEAFF.

This clonotype was counted at least ten times. V gene TRBV28 combines with J gene TRBJ2-3; TRBD1 might be the D (5 bases). There are 15 residues in the CDR3. Trimming pared 8 bases from V and 4 bases from J, leaving 19 bases between. In germline, CDR1 is MDHEN, CDR2 SYDVKM. The CDR3 is CASCLSKGFPDTQYF. The CDR3 DNA is TGTGCCAGCTGTCTCAGCAAGGGGTTTCCAGATACGCAGTATTTT.

The chain couples TRBV9 to TRBJ2-1; possible D gene TRBD2, 6 bases. Germline V lookup: CDR1 SGDLS, CDR2 YYNGEE. V lost 2 bases, J lost 3 bases, and 9 bases lay in between. This CDR3 is built from 14 residues. The CDR3 reads CASSVGGVYNEQFF. CDR3 nucleotides: TGTGCCAGCAGCGTTGGCGGGGTCTACAATGAGCAGTTCTTC.

V usage is TRBV6-5 and J usage is TRBJ1-2; 7 bases line up with TRBD1. Germline V lookup: CDR1 MNHEY, CDR2 SVGAGI. The CDR3 extends over 14 amino acids. The junction had 3 bases not matched to a gene; V was cut back by 5 bases and J by 0 bases. CDR3 nucleotides: TGTGCCAGCAGTAGACAGGGACCTAACTATGGCTACACCTTC. It is translated as CASSRQGPNYGYTF.

CDR3 sequence (DNA): TGTGCCAGCAGCATGACAGGGGCTACCTACAATGAGCAGTTCTTC. Translated, it gives CASSMTGATYNEQFF. The chain recombines TRBV21-1 with TRBJ2-1; TRBD1, the D gene given by the table, was not confirmed from the DNA. TRBV21-1 is annotated as a pseudogene. The CDR3 sequence is 15 residues long.

The chain recombines TRBV28 with TRBJ1-2, with D possibly TRBD1 on 5 matching bases. Per the germline V gene, CDR1 is MDHEN and CDR2 is SYDVKM. This CDR3 comprises 12 residues. The V end lost 3 bases, the J end lost 7 bases, and 9 bases lay between the germline ends. The CDR3 region is CASSFGGSGYTF. The CDR3 DNA follows: TGTGCCAGCAGTTTTGGGGGAAGTGGCTACACCTTC.

The V call is TRBV4-1, the J call TRBJ2-1, with D perhaps matching TRBD1 (5 bases). Trimming left V 1 base short and J 10 bases short, with 11 bases between. Germline V CDR1 and CDR2: MGHRA, YSYEKL. The CDR3 is 13 residues long. The DNA for the CDR3 is TGCGCCAGCAGCCAAGTAATGACAGCCGAGCAGTTCTTC. Its protein product is CASSQVMTAEQFF.

This clonotype has ten or more counts. This chain links TRBV5-5 with TRBJ2-5; D is undetermined. Germline loops: CDR1 SGHKS, CDR2 YYEKEE (reference sequence). Trimming shortened V by 0 bases and J by 0 bases, and 3 bases separated the two germline ends. The CDR3 is made up of 13 amino acids. DNA of the CDR3: TGTGCCAGCAGCTTGGCCAACCAAGAGACCCAGTACTTC. It translates to CASSLANQETQYF.